This entry lists 19 T cell receptor beta chains sequenced from one sample in a study of T cells after yellow fever vaccination (dated by TCRdb to between 2018 and 2021). Library generation was performed with 5' RACE. The run used an Illumina HiSeq 2500. The raw public data were reprocessed by TCRdb itself: fastp quality trimming at Q25, MiXCR clonotype calling, in-frame beta chains only. Each CDR3 protein gets just one entry, which takes the most common genes and DNA from the rows behind it. A total of some 550,000 distinct CDR3 sequences appear in this sample, 15% to 20% of them only once. Roughly 13% of the sample goes to the ten largest clones. The meaning of the sample's treatment or condition label: live attenuated yellow fever vaccine strain. Material: PBMCs, obtained 15 days after the yellow fever booster vaccination. Receptors were obtained from a man aged 30-40 years who received the YFV17D yellow fever vaccine.

V and J are TRBV28 and TRBJ2-6; D is ambiguous. Trimming removed 5 bases from V and 2 bases from J, with 16 bases in between. CDR1 and CDR2 from the germline V gene are MDHEN and SYDVKM. The CDR3 length is 17 residues. CDR3 nucleotide sequence: TGTGCCAGCAGTCCCTACCCCAAGATGGCTGGGGCCAACGTCCTGACTTTC. Amino acids: CASSPYPKMAGANVLTF.

V is TRBV29-1 and J is TRBJ2-3; 10 bases are a match to TRBD2. The V segment lost 7 bases and the J segment 4 bases; nucleotides outside the gene matches: 8. The germline V gene has CDR1 SQVTM and CDR2 ANQGSEA. The CDR3 has 14 amino acids. The CDR3 region is CSGKREGRSDTQYF. For the CDR3, the DNA is TGCAGCGGGAAGCGGGAGGGCCGCTCAGATACGCAGTATTTT.

The V gene is TRBV7-2, the J gene TRBJ2-7, with D perhaps TRBD1 or TRBD2 (7 bases each). CDR3 size: 14 residues. V dropped 5 bases and J dropped 6 bases, with 17 bases sitting between them. Germline CDR1 is SGHTA and CDR2 is FQGNSA. CDR3 sequence (DNA): TGTGCCAGCAGCCTAACAGGGGAGGGCATCGAGCAGTACTTC. This translates into CASSLTGEGIEQYF. Based on the CDR3 plus reference TRBV7-2 and TRBJ2-7, the full variable domain is GAGVSQSPSNKVTEKGKDVELRCDPISGHTALYWYRQSLGQGLEFLIYFQGNSAPDKSGLPSDRFSAERTGGSVSTLTIQRTQQEDSAVYLCASSLTGEGIEQYFGPGTRLTVT.

The chain employs TRBV10-3 and TRBJ2-6; D is unclear. Germline V gives CDR1 ENHRY, CDR2 SYGVKD. V lost 10 bases and J 1 base, leaving 11 bases between the germline ends. The CDR3 contains 14 residues. The CDR3 loop reads CASRTESGANVLTF. The CDR3 DNA reads as TGTGCCAGCCGAACAGAGTCTGGGGCCAACGTCCTGACTTTC.

V and J are TRBV4-3 and TRBJ2-7, with 10 bases that match TRBD1. The junction had 5 bases not matched to a gene; V was cut back by 3 bases and J by 6 bases. Per germline, CDR1 LGHNA and CDR2 YSLEER. CDR3 length: 14 residues. The DNA of the CDR3 is TGCGCCAGCAGCCAGCCTGACAGGGGGCCCGAGCAGTACTTC. Encoded protein: CASSQPDRGPEQYF.

A few counts support this clonotype. The chain has TRBV11-2 and TRBJ2-7; 10 nucleotides match TRBD1. The V gene end was trimmed by 3 bases and the J gene end by 5 bases; junction bases not matched to a gene: 7. This CDR3 is built from 15 residues. Germline-derived CDR1 and CDR2 are SGHAT and FQNNGV. CDR3 bases: TGTGCCAGCAGCTTCGCAGGGACAGGGGTGAACGAGCAGTACTTC. Its translation: CASSFAGTGVNEQYF.

J is TRBJ2-7 and V is TRBV6-1; the match to TRBD2 covers 13 bases. V trimming: 6 bases; J trimming: 7 bases; junction bases outside the gene matches: 6. Germline V gives CDR1 MNHNS, CDR2 SASEGT. CDR3 size: 14 residues. CDR3 protein: CASSTSGRAVEQYF. The CDR3 DNA reads as TGTGCCAGCAGCACTAGCGGGAGGGCGGTAGAGCAGTACTTC.

This chain uses TRBV20-1 with TRBJ2-1; 10 bases are shared with TRBD2. The CDR3 totals 16 residues. Germline V gene lookup returns CDR1 DFQATT and CDR2 SNEGSKA (reference sequence). The trim removed 0 bases at V and 4 bases at J, leaving 6 bases unmatched. As DNA, the CDR3 is TGCAGTGCTAGAGACGCTAGCGGGAGCGGGTACAATGAGCAGTTCTTC. Translating it yields CSARDASGSGYNEQFF.

The CDR3: CSARGISYEQYF. DNA of the CDR3: TGCAGTGCTCGGGGGATAAGCTACGAGCAGTACTTC. The V call is TRBV20-1, the J call TRBJ2-7; maybe TRBD2 (6 bases). In germline, CDR1 is DFQATT, CDR2 SNEGSKA (reference sequence). Trimming took off 5 bases at V and 3 bases at J, with 11 bases between the two ends. This CDR3 comprises 12 residues.

J is TRBJ2-7 and V is TRBV12-3 or TRBV12-4, with 9 nucleotides matching TRBD2. The CDR3 consists of 16 residues. After removal of 7 bases from V and 0 bases from J, the junction contained 10 bases not matched to a gene. The CDR3 reads CASTLGAGGLSYEQYF. The DNA of the CDR3 is TGTGCCAGCACACTGGGCGCGGGAGGGCTCTCCTACGAGCAGTACTTC.

The chain has TRBV24-1 and TRBJ2-1, with D unresolved. The CDR3 is 14 amino acids. Trimming left V 9 bases short and J 6 bases short, with 17 bases between. Germline CDR1 is KGHDR and CDR2 is SFDVKD. The CDR3 here is CATSQAGLGNEQFF. CDR3 DNA sequence: TGTGCCACCTCCCAAGCTGGGTTGGGCAATGAGCAGTTCTTC.

The chain carries TRBV3-1 and TRBJ2-7; D is ambiguous. Germline V gives CDR1 LGHDT, CDR2 YNNKEL (reference sequence). This CDR3 comprises 14 residues. Trimming pared 1 base from V and 5 bases from J, leaving 12 bases between. As DNA, the CDR3 is TGTGCCAGCAGCCAAGGGCGGACCAAAAACGAGCAGTACTTC. This sequence encodes CASSQGRTKNEQYF.

This clonotype was detected once. The rearrangement links TRBV5-1 to TRBJ2-7; a possible D gene is TRBD1 (6 bases). V lost 3 bases to trimming and J lost 1 base, with 11 bases between them. Germline V CDR1 and CDR2: SGHRS, YFSETQ. The CDR3 is 14 amino acids. DNA of the CDR3: TGCGCCAGCAGCTCCTCCAGGGGTTCCTACGAGCAGTACTTC. It translates to CASSSSRGSYEQYF.

J is TRBJ1-6 and V is TRBV19, with D hard to call. Looked up from germline, CDR1 is LNHDA and CDR2 is SQIVND (reference sequence). Trimming took off 3 bases at V and 0 bases at J, with 6 bases between the two ends. CDR3 length: 15 residues. CDR3 sequence reads: CASSMGASYNSPLHF. The CDR3 DNA reads as TGTGCCAGTAGTATGGGAGCCTCCTATAATTCACCCCTCCACTTT.

This clonotype was found a few times. This chain uses TRBV20-1 with TRBJ1-5; D perhaps matches TRBD1 (5 bases). This CDR3 comprises 13 residues. Germline CDR1 is DFQATT and CDR2 is SNEGSKA (reference sequence). Trimming shortened V by 3 bases and J by 0 bases, and 6 bases separated the two germline ends. The CDR3 sequence: CSASDSSNQPQHF. CDR3 DNA: TGCAGTGCTAGTGACAGTAGCAATCAGCCCCAGCATTTT.

This rearrangement joins TRBV7-2 to TRBJ2-5; D possibly matches TRBD1 or TRBD2 (6 bases each). Between the trimmed V and J ends, which lost 2 bases and 5 bases, there was a span of 9 bases. CDR3 length equals 13 residues. Per the germline V gene, CDR1 is SGHTA and CDR2 is FQGNSA. DNA of the CDR3: TGTGCCAGCAGCTTAAGGGGGGCGGAGACCCAGTACTTC. Its translation: CASSLRGAETQYF.

The rearrangement joins TRBV7-2 to TRBJ2-5; the D gene is possibly TRBD2 (6 bases). The CDR3 runs 16 residues. The V and J ends lost 3 bases and 5 bases respectively, with 19 bases between them. Germline lookup yields CDR1 SGHTA and CDR2 FQGNSA. The chain's CDR3 is CASSFYTGGEGETQYF. Written as DNA, the CDR3 is TGTGCCAGCAGCTTTTACACGGGCGGGGAAGGGGAGACCCAGTACTTC.

This clonotype turned up a few times. V usage is TRBV5-1 and J usage is TRBJ2-1, with D uncertain. Germline V gene data show CDR1 as SGHRS and CDR2 as YFSETQ. The CDR3 is 16 amino acids. Trimming removed 0 bases at V and 1 base at J, with 11 bases between. The CDR3 DNA is TGCGCCAGCAGCTTGGTGTACGGGTCTTCCTACAATGAGCAGTTCTTC. This gives the protein CASSLVYGSSYNEQFF. Drawing the rest from reference TRBV5-1 and TRBJ2-1, the complete variable domain is KAGVTQTPRYLIKTRGQQVTLSCSPISGHRSVSWYQQTPGQGLQFLFEYFSETQRNKGNFPGRFSGRQFSNSRSEMNVSTLELGDSALYLCASSLVYGSSYNEQFFGPGTRLTVL.

V usage is TRBV6-5 and J usage is TRBJ1-4; no definite D call. Germline assignment: CDR1 MNHEY and CDR2 SVGAGI. V was pared by 2 bases and J by 8 bases, with 12 bases between. This CDR3 is built from 14 residues. CDR3 region: CASSYMYSLEKLFF. As DNA, the CDR3 is TGTGCCAGCAGTTACATGTACAGCCTGGAAAAACTGTTTTTT.